Sequencing of this T cell receptor beta chain was carried out in a study of control samples from healthy donors and cancer patients. Data came from immunoSEQ multiplex PCR; TCRdb stores just in-frame clones and leaves some out. The sample shows 100,000 or so clones, approximately 93% of them seen only once. CDR3 length equals 16 residues. Trimming at V came to 3 bases and at J to 10 bases, leaving 15 bases not matched to a gene. CDR1 SGHRS and CDR2 YFSETQ come from the germline V gene. The chain recombines TRBV5-1 with TRBJ2-1; TRBD2 matches 8 bases. Sequenced: blood. The sequence was collected from a woman aged 30 to 39 in good health. CDR3 amino acids: CASSSRGAGARGEQFF. As DNA, the CDR3 is TGCGCCAGCAGCTCGCGGGGAGCGGGAGCACGGGGGGAGCAGTTCTTC.